These T cell receptor beta chains were read from a single sample in a study of long-term antiretroviral therapy in people with HIV. Method: immunoSEQ multiplex PCR; TCRdb's copy keeps in-frame clones and lacks some. In the table there are over 25,000 clones, 95% to 98% of which are singletons. The material was unsorted PBMCs, obtained 7.6 years after starting antiretroviral therapy. These receptors came from a man aged 25 to 45 with HIV. Each CDR3 is given with its conserved first and last residue. The order of the fields is J gene, V gene, D gene, clone size, CDR3 DNA, CDR3 protein. D genes are given only for firm matches. Not all rows give a size; the values are once, few, many and, for expanded clones, a class.

TRBJ2-2 TRBV6-1 TRBD2 . TGTGCCAGCAGTGAAGTGGCGGGAGCCACCGGGGAGCTGTTTTTT CASSEVAGATGELFF
TRBJ1-6 TRBV7-8 . . TGTGCCAGCAGCTCCCAGGTGGGACGGGGGGATTCACCCCTCCACTTT CASSSQVGRGDSPLHF
TRBJ2-2 TRBV9 . . TGTGCCAGCAGCGTAGGAGTGAACACCGGGGAGCTGTTTTTT CASSVGVNTGELFF
TRBJ2-5 TRBV4-3 TRBD1 . TGCGCCAGCAGCCCACAGGGGGCGCGAGAGACCCAGTACTTC CASSPQGARETQYF
TRBJ2-7 TRBV11-2 TRBD2 . TGTGCCAGCAGCTTACGTGCGGGAGGTCTCGAGCAGTACTTC CASSLRAGGLEQYF
TRBJ2-3 TRBV6-1 . . TGTGCCAGCAGTGACAGGTGGGGCACAGATACGCAGTATTTT CASSDRWGTDTQYF
TRBJ1-2 TRBV2 . . TGTGCCAGCAGTGCGGGTAGACCCTATGGCTACACCTTC CASSAGRPYGYTF
TRBJ1-5 TRBV27 . . TGTGCCAGCAGTTTAACCAGGGATAGCAATCAGCCCCAGCATTTT CASSLTRDSNQPQHF
TRBJ1-2 TRBV6-6 TRBD1 . TGTGCCAGCAGTTACCCGACAGGGTATGGCTACACCTTC CASSYPTGYGYTF
TRBJ1-2 TRBV6-6 . . TGTGCCAGCAGCCATTACCAGGGAGGCTATGGCTACACCTTC CASSHYQGGYGYTF
TRBJ2-1 TRBV9 . . TGTGCCAGCAGCGCGGGGATTAGCTCCTACAATGAGCAGTTCTTC CASSAGISSYNEQFF
TRBJ1-3 TRBV7-9 . . TGTGCCAGCAGCTCGACAGAGTTCTCTGGAAACACCATATATTTT CASSSTEFSGNTIYF
TRBJ1-5 TRBV11-2 . . TGTGCCAGCAGCTTAGAGGTGGGCCAGCCCCAGCATTTT CASSLEVGQPQHF
TRBJ2-5 TRBV9 . . TGTGCCAGCAGCGGTCAGCAATCGAGAGAGACCCAGTACTTC CASSGQQSRETQYF
TRBJ2-5 TRBV7-6 . . TGTGCCAGCAGCTTAGTGGAAGAGGGAGAGACCCAGTACTTC CASSLVEEGETQYF
TRBJ2-2 TRBV11-2 . . TGTGCCAGCAGCACCGTGACAGGCCACGGGGAGCTGTTTTTT CASSTVTGHGELFF
TRBJ2-1 TRBV5-4 . . TGTGCCAGCAGCTTGGATCCGGGGCTTGAGCAGTTCTTC CASSLDPGLEQFF
TRBJ1-1 TRBV5-1 TRBD1 . TGCGCCAGCAGCTTGGAGGGACAGGGGGCAGTAGACACTGAAGCTTTCTTT CASSLEGQGAVDTEAFF
TRBJ1-5 TRBV19 . . TGTGCCAGTAACCGGGGGGATCAGCCCCAGCATTTT CASNRGDQPQHF
TRBJ1-6 TRBV18 . . TGTGCCAGCTCACCCTCGCGAGGGTCACCCCTCCACTTT CASSPSRGSPLHF
TRBJ2-2 TRBV19 TRBD1 . TGTGCCAGTAGTGTCACAGGGGCGGATCGGGAGCTGTTTTTT CASSVTGADRELFF
TRBJ1-1 TRBV29-1 . . TGCAGCGTTGAAGGCCGACAGATGAACACTGAAGCTTTCTTT CSVEGRQMNTEAFF
TRBJ2-3 TRBV28 . . TGTGCCAGCAGTGTGGACAGATTCACAGATACGCAGTATTTT CASSVDRFTDTQYF
TRBJ1-1 TRBV5-1 . . TGCGCCAGCACTATCTCGGGGGTGAACACTGAAGCTTTCTTT CASTISGVNTEAFF
TRBJ2-7 TRBV6-5 TRBD2 once TGTGCCAGCAGTTACCGCCGTTGGGCGGGAGGTGGCGAGCAGTACTTC CASSYRRWAGGGEQYF
TRBJ2-2 TRBV7-6 . . TGTGCCAGCAGCCCTGCTCCGGGACGGAACACCGGGGAGCTGTTTTTT CASSPAPGRNTGELFF
TRBJ2-5 TRBV2 . . TGTGCCAGCAGTGTTAAAGAGACCCAGTACTTC CASSVKETQYF
TRBJ1-1 TRBV4-2 . . TGTGCCAGCAGCCAAGGTACCACAGCTTTCTTT CASSQGTTAFF
TRBJ2-3 TRBV5-6 . once TGTGCCAGCAGCTTGGAGGGACTCCCTCCGGATACGCAGTATTTT CASSLEGLPPDTQYF
TRBJ2-7 TRBV5-6 . . TGTGCCAGCAGCTTGTGGGGCAGCACCTACGAGCAGTACTTC CASSLWGSTYEQYF
TRBJ2-3 TRBV5-1 TRBD1 once TGCGCCAGCAGACGACAGGGGGTGACAGATACGCAGTATTTT CASRRQGVTDTQYF
TRBJ1-1 TRBV11-2 . . TGTGCCAGCAGCTTGGGACACTTGGGGGACACTGAAGCTTTCTTT CASSLGHLGDTEAFF
TRBJ2-7 TRBV6-1 . . TGTGCCAGCAGTGAAGGCAGGTACTACGAGCAGTACTTC CASSEGRYYEQYF
TRBJ2-7 TRBV6-5 TRBD1 . TGTGGTTCCGGGACAGGACCGGCCAACTACGAGCAGTACTTC CGSGTGPANYEQYF
TRBJ1-5 TRBV21-1 . . TGTGCCAGCAGCAAGGGGCAAGGGGGAAATCAGCCCCAGCATTTT CASSKGQGGNQPQHF
TRBJ2-1 TRBV20-1 . . TGCAGTGCTACCCGTAACAATGAGCAGTTCTTC CSATRNNEQFF
TRBJ2-7 TRBV30 . . TGTGCCTGGAAAGGACAGACCTACGAGCAGTACTTC CAWKGQTYEQYF
TRBJ1-5 TRBV12-1 . . TGTGCCAGCAGCTTTGCGCTTCAACAGCCCCAGCATTTT CASSFALQQPQHF
TRBJ1-3 TRBV4-1 . . TGCGCCAGCAGCCAAGATGTGGGGGGGGCAGGAAACACCATATATTTT CASSQDVGGAGNTIYF
TRBJ2-5 TRBV5-6 TRBD2 . TGTGCCAGCAGCATCAGACTAGCTGTGGTAGGAGAGACCCAGTACTTC CASSIRLAVVGETQYF
TRBJ1-5 TRBV27 . . TGTGCCAGCGGACGGCCGGGAGATCAGCCCCAGCATTTT CASGRPGDQPQHF
TRBJ2-7 TRBV7-9 . once TGTGCCAGCAGCTTAGTGGGCAGTTCCTACGAGCAGTACTTC CASSLVGSSYEQYF
TRBJ2-7 TRBV29-1 . . TGCAGCGTTTCCGGGGCAACCTACGAGCAGTACTTC CSVSGATYEQYF
TRBJ2-5 TRBV30 TRBD1 . TGTGCCTGCCGGAAGGGGGCGCTTGGGACCCAGTACTTC CACRKGALGTQYF
TRBJ2-3 TRBV7-9 . . TGTGCCAGCAGCCAATTCGGTCCGGGCCAGGGCCTGACAGATACGCAGTATTTT CASSQFGPGQGLTDTQYF
TRBJ2-1 TRBV6-1 . once TGTGCCAGTCGGTACTCCTACAATGAGCAGTTCTTC CASRYSYNEQFF
TRBJ1-2 TRBV6-5 TRBD1 few TGTGCCAGCAGTCGAGACCGGACAGGCGACTATGGCTACACCTTC CASSRDRTGDYGYTF
TRBJ1-2 TRBV7-9 . . TGTGCCAGCAGCTTCTCCCAGCTTACGGATGGCTACACCTTC CASSFSQLTDGYTF
TRBJ1-2 TRBV4-3 . . TGCGCCAGCAGCCAAACGACGGTGGGGACGGCTAGGGACTATGGCTACACCTTC CASSQTTVGTARDYGYTF
TRBJ2-3 TRBV4-2 TRBD2 . TGTGCCAGCAGCCATCCGGGGGGTTTCACAGATACGCAGTATTTT CASSHPGGFTDTQYF
TRBJ2-3 TRBV19 . . TGTGCCAGTAGGGAGGGTGGGTTTTCGGGAGATACGCAGTATTTT CASREGGFSGDTQYF
TRBJ2-2 TRBV11-1 . . TGTGCCAGCAGCTTAAGAGGGGCTCTTTACACCGGGGAGCTGTTTTTT CASSLRGALYTGELFF
TRBJ2-3 TRBV7-9 TRBD2 . TGTGCCAGCAGCTTAACCCTAGCGGGGGGGCCAGATACGCAGTATTTT CASSLTLAGGPDTQYF
TRBJ2-7 TRBV28 . . TGTGCCAGCAGTTTACTAGGGGAAGGCGAGCAGTACTTC CASSLLGEGEQYF
TRBJ2-1 TRBV30 . . TGTGCCTGGAGTGTAGGGGGGGGATACAATGAGCAGTTCTTC CAWSVGGGYNEQFF
TRBJ1-4 TRBV6-5 . . TGTGCCAGCAGTTACAGGAATAATGAAAAACTGTTTTTT CASSYRNNEKLFF
TRBJ1-3 TRBV27 . . TGTGCCAGCAGTTCAACTGGTAACACCATATATTTT CASSSTGNTIYF
TRBJ1-5 TRBV19 TRBD1 . TGTGCCAGTAGTCTCACTCAGGGGGCGCAGCATTTT CASSLTQGAQHF